This T cell receptor (beta chain) appears in the sequencing data of a study of OX40 agonist ivuxolimab in advanced cancers. At the level of the study: There were three patients with partial responses, one having hepatocellular carcinoma and two cutaneous melanoma. Study-wide findings and caveats: Among the least clonally expanded were partial responders at 0.1-3.0 mg/kg. Expanded clones belonging to CD8+ T cells outnumbered, on average, those of CD4+. Both CD4+ and CD8+ T cell populations in blood had undergone clonal expansion by week 6 at 0.1 to 3.0 mg/kg.

In regard to this clone: Its cognate antigen is unknown.

Measured with immunoSEQ multiplex PCR; TCRdb has only the in-frame clones, and not every one. Of tens of thousands of clones in the sample, around four fifths were seen once. J was trimmed by 0 bases and V by 6 bases; bases with no gene match: 0. CDR1 and CDR2 (germline): MDHEN, SYDVKM. The CDR3 has 13 residues. This sequence joins TRBV28 and TRBJ2-3, with 7 bases matching TRBD1. Material: CD4+ or CD8+ T cells sorted from blood, obtained in a trial of the OX40 agonist ivuxolimab. The TCR sequence derives from an adult with an advanced solid tumor such as melanoma, head and neck, liver or kidney cancer. CDR3 sequence reads: CASRTGSTDTQYF. CDR3 DNA: TGTGCCAGCAGGACAGGGAGCACAGATACGCAGTATTTT.